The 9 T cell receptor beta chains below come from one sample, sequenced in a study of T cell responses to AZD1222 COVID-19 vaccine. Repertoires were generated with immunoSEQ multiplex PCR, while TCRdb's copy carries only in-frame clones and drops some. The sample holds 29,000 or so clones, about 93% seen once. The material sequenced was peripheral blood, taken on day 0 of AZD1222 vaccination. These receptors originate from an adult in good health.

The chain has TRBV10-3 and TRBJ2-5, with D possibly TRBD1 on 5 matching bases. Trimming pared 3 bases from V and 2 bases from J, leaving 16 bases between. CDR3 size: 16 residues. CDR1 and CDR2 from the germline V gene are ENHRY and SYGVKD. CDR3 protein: CAISDLGRTPQETQYF. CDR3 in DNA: TGTGCCATCAGTGATCTAGGTAGGACACCGCAAGAGACCCAGTACTTC.

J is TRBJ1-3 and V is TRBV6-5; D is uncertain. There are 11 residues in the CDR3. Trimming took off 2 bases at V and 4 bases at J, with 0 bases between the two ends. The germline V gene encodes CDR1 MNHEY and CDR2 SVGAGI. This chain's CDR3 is CASSYGNTIYF. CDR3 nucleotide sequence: TGTGCCAGCAGTTACGGAAACACCATATATTTT.

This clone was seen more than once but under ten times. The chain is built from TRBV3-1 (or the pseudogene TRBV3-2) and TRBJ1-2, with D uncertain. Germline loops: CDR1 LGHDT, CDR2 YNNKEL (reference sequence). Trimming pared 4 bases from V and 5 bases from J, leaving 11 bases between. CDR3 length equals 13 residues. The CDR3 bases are TGTGCCAGCAGCCTCGGCCCGCGGTATGGCTACACCTTC. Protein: CASSLGPRYGYTF.

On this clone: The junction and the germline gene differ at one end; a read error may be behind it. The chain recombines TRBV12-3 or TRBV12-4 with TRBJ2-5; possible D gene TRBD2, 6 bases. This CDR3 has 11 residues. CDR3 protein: CASSKTSSLDF. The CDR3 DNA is TGTGCCAGCAGCAAGACTAGTAGCCTTGACTTC.

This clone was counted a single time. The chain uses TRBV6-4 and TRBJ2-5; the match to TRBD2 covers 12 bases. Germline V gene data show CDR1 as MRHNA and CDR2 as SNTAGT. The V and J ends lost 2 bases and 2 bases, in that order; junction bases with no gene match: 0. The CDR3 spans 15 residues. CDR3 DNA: TGTGCCAGCAGTGACACTAGCGGGGGGCAAGAGACCCAGTACTTC. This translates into CASSDTSGGQETQYF.

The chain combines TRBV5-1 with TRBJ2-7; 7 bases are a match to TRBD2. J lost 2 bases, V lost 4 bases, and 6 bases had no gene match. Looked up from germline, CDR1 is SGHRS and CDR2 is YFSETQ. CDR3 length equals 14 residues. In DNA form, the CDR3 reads TGCGCCAGCAGCCGTAGCGGGTTTACCTACGAGCAGTACTTC. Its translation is CASSRSGFTYEQYF.

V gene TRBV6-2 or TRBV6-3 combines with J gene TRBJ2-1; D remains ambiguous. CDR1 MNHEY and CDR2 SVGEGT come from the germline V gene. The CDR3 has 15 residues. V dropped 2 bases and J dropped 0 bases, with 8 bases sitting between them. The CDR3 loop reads CASSYGLFSYNEQFF. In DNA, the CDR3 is TGTGCCAGCAGTTACGGGCTATTCTCCTACAATGAGCAGTTCTTC.

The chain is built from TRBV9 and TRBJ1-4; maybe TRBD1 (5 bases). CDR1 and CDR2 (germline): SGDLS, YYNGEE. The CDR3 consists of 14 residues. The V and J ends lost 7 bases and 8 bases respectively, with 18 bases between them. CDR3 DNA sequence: TGTGCCAGCGCCCGGGACTTAACCAACGAAAAACTGTTTTTT. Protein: CASARDLTNEKLFF.

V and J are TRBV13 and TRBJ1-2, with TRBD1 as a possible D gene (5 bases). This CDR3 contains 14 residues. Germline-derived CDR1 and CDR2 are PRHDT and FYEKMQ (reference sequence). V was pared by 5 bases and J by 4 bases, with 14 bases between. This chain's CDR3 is CASSRTQGLYGYTF. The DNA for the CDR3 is TGTGCCAGCAGCCGCACTCAGGGACTCTATGGCTACACCTTC. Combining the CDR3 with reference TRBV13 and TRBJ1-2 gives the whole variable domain AAGVIQSPRHLIKEKRETATLKCYPIPRHDTVYWYQQGPGQDPQFLISFYEKMQSDKGSIPDRFSAQQFSDYHSELNMSSLELGDSALYFCASSRTQGLYGYTFGSGTRLTVV.